This TCR beta chain was recovered during a study of regulatory T cells in long-lasting Graves disease. Time point in this sample: persistent/refractory GD, antithyroid drugs over 5 years with positive TRAb. There was RNA extracted from PBMCs, and the TCR library was made from it. In the case of this clonotype: The antigen is unknown.

Arm-PCR of CDR3 regions and iRepertoire HTBI primers were used to build TCR beta libraries. TCRdb reprocessed the multiplex PCR reads via MiXCR and lists one record per CDR3 protein. Among a few hundred thousand distinct CDR3 sequences listed, 20% to 30% were seen once. Study outcomes and limitations: The persistent group shared 2,741 public clonotypes, more than the 950 to 1,000 shared by new patients. Authors noted too few samples as a limitation.

The input for sequencing was peripheral blood mononuclear cells (PBMCs), taken when the disease was refractory, from a patient treated with antithyroid drugs. The TCR was taken from a female donor with Graves disease.

The CDR3 nucleotides read TGTGCCACCAGCAGAGCGGGACAGGGAGGAGAGACCCAGTACTTC. It codes for CATSRAGQGGETQYF. V and J are TRBV15 and TRBJ2-5; the match to TRBD1 covers 9 bases. The CDR3 sequence is 15 residues long. CDR1 and CDR2 from the germline V gene are LNHNV and YYDKDF (reference sequence). Trimming took 1 base from V and 4 from J; bases not matched to a gene: 4.